The TCR beta chain described here comes from a study of blood T cell repertoires in COVID-19. On the study more broadly: The samples span acute and convalescent COVID-19 from the United States, Italy and Spain. In each case, the material was cDNA or gDNA derived from T cells, B-cell-depleted T cells, or PBMCs.

The CDR3 has 16 amino acids. V dropped 4 bases and J dropped 1 base, with 16 bases sitting between them. Germline loops: CDR1 LNHDA, CDR2 SQIVND (reference sequence). Sequencing used immunoSEQ multiplex PCR; TCRdb keeps in-frame clones, though not all of them. The data contain some 180,000 clones, around 80% of them singletons. The clonotype was recovered from a human donor in a cohort sampled during active COVID-19. The sample consisted of peripheral blood. The genes are TRBV19 and TRBJ1-1; D is perhaps TRBD1 (6 bases). CDR3 bases: TGTGCCAGTAGTACCCCCGACAGGTTGGGGAACACTGAAGCTTTCTTT. Its protein product is CASSTPDRLGNTEAFF.